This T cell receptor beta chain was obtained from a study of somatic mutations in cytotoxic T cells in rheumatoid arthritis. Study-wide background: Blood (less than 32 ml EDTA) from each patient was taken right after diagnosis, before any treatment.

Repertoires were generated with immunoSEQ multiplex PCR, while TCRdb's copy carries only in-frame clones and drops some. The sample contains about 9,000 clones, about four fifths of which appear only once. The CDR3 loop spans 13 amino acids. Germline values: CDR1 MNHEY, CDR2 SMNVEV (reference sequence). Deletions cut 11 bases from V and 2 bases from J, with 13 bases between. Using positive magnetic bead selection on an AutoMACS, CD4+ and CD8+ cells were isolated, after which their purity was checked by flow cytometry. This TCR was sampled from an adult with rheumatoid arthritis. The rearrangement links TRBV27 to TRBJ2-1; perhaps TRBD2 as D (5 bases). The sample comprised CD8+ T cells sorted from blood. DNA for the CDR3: TGTGCCGCCGGGGTAGCCCCCTACAATGAGCAGTTCTTC. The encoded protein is CAAGVAPYNEQFF.